This T cell receptor beta chain derives from a study of regulatory T cells in long-lasting Graves disease. Time point in this sample: newly diagnosed GD, antithyroid drugs for less than 3 months. The TCR library was made from RNA that had been extracted from PBMCs in TRIzol. Arm-PCR with iRepertoire HTBI primers amplified the CDR3 regions for these TCR beta libraries. Each CDR3 protein is one row after TCRdb ran MiXCR on the multiplex PCR reads. The repertoire holds about 520,000 distinct CDR3 sequences, around 12% seen once, with around 10% in the top ten. This same sample was also taken into another study, of T cells in Graves' hyperthyroidism and ophthalmopathy.

The sequencing used peripheral blood mononuclear cells (PBMCs), collected at new diagnosis, from a patient treated with antithyroid drugs. The sequence was obtained from a woman aged 30 to 39 with Graves disease.

The CDR3 sequence: CASSFGTAEPGEELFF. CDR3 coding DNA: TGCGCCAGCAGCTTCGGGACAGCAGAGCCCGGGGAAGAACTGTTTTTT. This chain links TRBV5-1 with TRBJ1-4; TRBD1 agrees at 7 bases. Germline CDR1 reads SGHRS; CDR2 reads YFSETQ. The length of the CDR3 is 16 residues. Trimming at V came to 2 bases and at J to 12 bases, leaving 16 bases not matched to a gene. Variable domain in full (rest from reference TRBV5-1 and TRBJ1-4): KAGVTQTPRYLIKTRGQQVTLSCSPISGHRSVSWYQQTPGQGLQFLFEYFSETQRNKGNFPGRFSGRQFSNSRSEMNVSTLELGDSALYLCASSFGTAEPGEELFFGSGTQLSVL.